This TCR beta chain was sequenced during a study of identifying expanded T cells in peripheral blood. During the collection period, no donor immune events like infections were recorded. The assay was immunoSEQ multiplex PCR, and TCRdb's table has in-frame clones only and misses some. The sample contains 85,000 to 90,000 clones, roughly 86% of which appear only once. Points from the study as a whole: Differentially abundant clones: around 1.2 between replicates, 16.4 at around 14 days, approximately 19 at four.

V was shortened by 3 bases and J by 4 bases, with 9 bases between the two germline ends. Per germline, CDR1 WSHSY and CDR2 SAAADI. This CDR3 contains 13 residues. On this clone itself: Its antigen is unknown.

The rearrangement links TRBV10-2 to TRBJ1-2; tentatively, D is TRBD1 (5 bases). The sample comprised blood. The receptor comes from a person between 18 and 75 years old in good health. The CDR3 sequence is CASSDRGVYGYTF. The CDR3 nucleotides are TGCGCCAGCAGTGATCGGGGGGTCTATGGCTACACCTTC.